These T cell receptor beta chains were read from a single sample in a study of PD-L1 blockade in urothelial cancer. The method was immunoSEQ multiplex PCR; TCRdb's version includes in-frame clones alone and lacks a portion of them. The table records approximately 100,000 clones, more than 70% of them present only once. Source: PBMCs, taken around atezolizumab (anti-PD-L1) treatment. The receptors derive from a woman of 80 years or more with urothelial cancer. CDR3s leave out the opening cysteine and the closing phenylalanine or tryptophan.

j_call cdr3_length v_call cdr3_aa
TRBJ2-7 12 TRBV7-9 ASSLGGARYEQY
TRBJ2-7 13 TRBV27 ASSLSDRGSYEQY
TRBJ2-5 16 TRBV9 ASSVAGLAGVPQETQY
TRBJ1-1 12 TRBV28 ASSGQTVSAEAF
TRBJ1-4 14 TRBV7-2 ASSSPGGTGVEKLF
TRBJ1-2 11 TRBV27 ASSLKGFYGYT
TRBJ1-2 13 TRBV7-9 ASSRSPGFSDGYT
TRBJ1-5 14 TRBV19 ASSIPGSHSNQPQH
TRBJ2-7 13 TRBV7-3 ASSPRSGSPYEQY
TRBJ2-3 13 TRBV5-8 ASSLAAIRTDTQY
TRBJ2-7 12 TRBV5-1 ASTVQPNSYEQY
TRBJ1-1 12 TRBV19 ASSQTGASNEAF
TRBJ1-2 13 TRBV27 ASSLTVGQTYGYT
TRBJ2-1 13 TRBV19 ASSIKHHNLNEQF
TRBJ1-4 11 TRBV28 ACLGQGYEKLF
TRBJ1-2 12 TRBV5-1 ASTPQGTNYGYT
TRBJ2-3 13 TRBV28 ASSVTSGRGDTQY
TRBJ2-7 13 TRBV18 ASSPKAGVRNEQY
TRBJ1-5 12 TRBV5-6 ASSLGQYNQPQH
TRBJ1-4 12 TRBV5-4 ASSSTEGSEKLF
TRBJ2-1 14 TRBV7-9 ASSQGTSGIYNEQF
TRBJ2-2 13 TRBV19 ASRGTGGTTGELF
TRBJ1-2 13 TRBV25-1 ASSAQGARLGGYT
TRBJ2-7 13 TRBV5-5 ASSLGLVHAYEQY
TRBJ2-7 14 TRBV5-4 ASSLGASGSIYEQY
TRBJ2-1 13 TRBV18 ASSLAGALINEQF
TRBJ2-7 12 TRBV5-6 ASSGPLHTYEQY
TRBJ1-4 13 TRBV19 ASSIARVMDEKLF
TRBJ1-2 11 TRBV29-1 SVGTGNNYGYT
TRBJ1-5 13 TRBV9 ASSVGPDSNQPQH
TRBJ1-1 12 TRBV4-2 ASSQESPNTEAF
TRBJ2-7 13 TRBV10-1 ASSEALGQGYEQY
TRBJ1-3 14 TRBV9 ASSVGRSRAGNTIY